This TCR beta chain was obtained from a study of beta chain features in type 1 diabetes. Study summary: In all, approximately 100,000,000 sorted cells from all samples were analyzed.

Study-wide findings and caveats: Among patients with Type 1 diabetes, TCRB CDR3s were moderately but significantly shorter in every one of the four CD4+ subsets. TCRB repertoires of naive, central memory and Treg cells appeared more similar among patients than among healthy donors.

There are a few counts of this clone. Its target is not known. The CDR3 loop spans 15 amino acids. With 6 bases clipped from V and 8 bases from J, the junction kept 6 bases outside the gene matches. CDR1 is MDHEN, CDR2 SYDVKM, per germline. The authors reverse transcribed all of the isolated RNA, so sequencing captured expressed TCRB transcripts. Approximately 3.9 million reads per sample were averaged for naive, central memory and regulatory samples. Measured with immunoSEQ multiplex PCR; TCRdb has only the in-frame clones, and not every one. The sample contains 40,000 to 45,000 clones, roughly 68% of which appear only once.

The material sequenced was Tregs from blood. The receptor's source is a woman aged 18-30 years with type 1 diabetes. This sequence joins TRBV28 and TRBJ2-1; 14 bases match TRBD2. As DNA, the CDR3 is TGTGCCAGCAGCCTAGGACTAGCGGGAGGCTATGAGCAGTTCTTC. Translation gives CASSLGLAGGYEQFF. The full variable domain, rest sourced from reference TRBV28 and TRBJ2-1, is DVKVTQSSRYLVKRTGEKVFLECVQDMDHENMFWYRQDPGLGLRLIYFSYDVKMKEKGDIPEGYSVSREKKERFSLILESASTNQTSMYLCASSLGLAGGYEQFFGPGTRLTVL.